The 9 T cell receptor beta chains presented below share a single source sample, sequenced in a study of blood T cell repertoires in COVID-19. The table came from immunoSEQ multiplex PCR; TCRdb's copy has only in-frame clones and leaves some out. The sample carries about 220,000 clones, approximately 86% recorded once. Specimen: peripheral blood. The receptors come from a woman over 75 with acute or convalescent COVID-19.

This chain links TRBV6-1 with TRBJ1-5; D remains unclear. Germline values: CDR1 MNHNS, CDR2 SASEGT. The V gene lost 0 bases and the J gene lost 4 bases, with 13 bases spanning the gap. The CDR3 extends over 16 amino acids. CDR3 in amino acids: CASSEAWTGFNQPQHF. The CDR3 bases are TGTGCCAGCAGTGAAGCGTGGACGGGATTTAATCAGCCCCAGCATTTT.

The rearrangement links TRBV3-1 (or the pseudogene TRBV3-2) to TRBJ1-6; D may be TRBD1 (5 bases). This CDR3 has 15 amino acids. Between the trimmed V and J ends, which lost 4 bases and 6 bases, there was a span of 13 bases. Germline assignment: CDR1 LGHDT and CDR2 YNNKEL (reference sequence). The CDR3 is CASSPSQGSNSPLHF. CDR3 nucleotides: TGTGCCAGCAGCCCTAGTCAGGGCTCTAATTCACCCCTCCACTTT.

The V gene is TRBV19, the J gene TRBJ1-1; the D is unclear. The ends were cut back, 1 base at V and 5 bases at J, with 11 bases in the middle. Germline CDR1 is LNHDA and CDR2 is SQIVND (reference sequence). The length of the CDR3 is 14 residues. The CDR3 region is CASSIVSRGTEAFF. CDR3 DNA: TGTGCCAGTAGTATAGTTAGCCGAGGGACTGAAGCTTTCTTT. The full variable domain, with the rest looked up from reference TRBV19 and TRBJ1-1, is DGGITQSPKYLFRKEGQNVTLSCEQNLNHDAMYWYRQDPGQGLRLIYYSQIVNDFQKGDIAEGYSVSREKKESFPLTVTSAQKNPTAFYLCASSIVSRGTEAFFGQGTRLTVV.

The V gene is TRBV9, the J gene TRBJ1-6, with D unresolved. From germline, CDR1 is SGDLS and CDR2 YYNGEE. This CDR3 has 13 residues. Deletions cut 0 bases from V and 8 bases from J, with 6 bases between. The CDR3 DNA reads as TGTGCCAGCAGCGTAGGTAGCGATTCACCCCTCCACTTT. Its translation: CASSVGSDSPLHF.

The chain uses TRBV2 and TRBJ2-7; 14 positions match TRBD2. Germline V gene data show CDR1 as SNHLY and CDR2 as FYNNEI. V trimming: 6 bases; J trimming: 2 bases; junction bases outside the gene matches: 12. The CDR3 is 18 residues long. CDR3 DNA sequence: TGTGCCAGCAGACCTAGGCCCGGACTAGCGGGGGGAACCTACGAGCAGTACTTC. It codes for CASRPRPGLAGGTYEQYF. The variable domain in full, completed from reference TRBV2 and TRBJ2-7, reads EPEVTQTPSHQVTQMGQEVILRCVPISNHLYFYWYRQILGQKVEFLVSFYNNEISEKSEIFDDQFSVERPDGSNFTLKIRSTKLEDSAMYFCASRPRPGLAGGTYEQYFGPGTRLTVT.

V is TRBV5-1 and J is TRBJ2-5; tentative D call: TRBD2 (6 bases). Germline V gives CDR1 SGHRS, CDR2 YFSETQ. The CDR3 runs to 17 residues. V lost 1 base and J 1 base, leaving 17 bases between the germline ends. The CDR3 loop reads CASSLNLGGPAQETQYF. CDR3 DNA: TGCGCCAGCAGCTTGAACCTCGGGGGTCCAGCCCAAGAGACCCAGTACTTC.

The chain couples TRBV11-3 to TRBJ2-1; TRBD2 is a possible D gene (6 bases). CDR3 size: 16 residues. CDR1 is SGHNT and CDR2 is YENEEA in the germline V gene. Trimming pared 5 bases from V and 0 bases from J, leaving 14 bases between. Written as DNA, the CDR3 is TGTGCCAGCAGCCGGGCGGGGAGTAGCTCCTACAATGAGCAGTTCTTC. Translated, it gives CASSRAGSSSYNEQFF.

This sequence joins TRBV10-3 and TRBJ2-2, with TRBD2 identical over 11 bases. The CDR3 contains 15 residues. Germline assignment: CDR1 ENHRY and CDR2 SYGVKD. The J segment lost 8 bases and the V segment lost 4 bases, leaving 6 bases of the junction unmatched. CDR3 amino acids: CAISASSGGLGELFF. CDR3 bases: TGTGCCATCAGTGCCTCTAGCGGGGGGCTTGGGGAGCTGTTTTTT.

V gene TRBV6-2 or TRBV6-3 combines with J gene TRBJ1-1; D uncertain. Looked up from germline, CDR1 is MNHEY and CDR2 is SVGEGT. The CDR3 sequence is 14 residues long. V lost 2 bases and J 0 bases, leaving 7 bases between the germline ends. The CDR3 region has the DNA TGTGCCAGCAGTTACATGGCCATGAACACTGAAGCTTTCTTT. As protein: CASSYMAMNTEAFF.